These 13 T cell receptor beta chains were all obtained from the same sample, sequenced in a study of OX40 agonist ivuxolimab in advanced cancers. Clones were sequenced by immunoSEQ multiplex PCR, and TCRdb holds only the in-frame ones, with some missing. The profile shows approximately 51,000 clones, about 78% of them singletons. This specimen consisted of CD4+ or CD8+ T cells sorted from blood, obtained in a trial of the OX40 agonist ivuxolimab. These receptors all stem from an adult with an advanced solid tumor such as melanoma, head and neck, liver or kidney cancer.

This rearrangement joins TRBV5-3 to TRBJ2-7, with 8 bases matching TRBD2. TRBV5-3 is identified as an open reading frame with a role that is uncertain. V lost 1 base and J lost 4; bases outside the gene matches: 10. The CDR3 contains 16 residues. The CDR3 here is CARSLKISGSSYEQYF. The CDR3 DNA follows: TGTGCCAGAAGCTTGAAAATAAGCGGGAGCTCATACGAGCAGTACTTC.

V usage is TRBV5-1 and J usage is TRBJ2-1; D unclear. The CDR3 contains 17 residues. The V end lost 4 bases, the J end lost 0 bases, and 17 bases lay between the germline ends. Germline V gene data show CDR1 as SGHRS and CDR2 as YFSETQ. CDR3 nucleotide sequence: TGCGCCAGCAGCGCAACCCTTTTAGCTTCCTCCTACAATGAGCAGTTCTTC. Amino acid sequence: CASSATLLASSYNEQFF. The whole variable domain, filled in from reference TRBV5-1 and TRBJ2-1, reads KAGVTQTPRYLIKTRGQQVTLSCSPISGHRSVSWYQQTPGQGLQFLFEYFSETQRNKGNFPGRFSGRQFSNSRSEMNVSTLELGDSALYLCASSATLLASSYNEQFFGPGTRLTVL.

The chain couples TRBV27 to TRBJ2-7, with 12 bases that match TRBD2. This CDR3 region has 15 residues. The germline V gene encodes CDR1 MNHEY and CDR2 SMNVEV (reference sequence). J gave up 3 bases and V 5 bases, and 5 bases lay outside the gene matches. The CDR3 protein is CASSSRLAGVYEQYF. Written as DNA, the CDR3 is TGTGCCAGCAGTAGCCGACTAGCGGGAGTCTACGAGCAGTACTTC.

The V and J genes are TRBV6-5 and TRBJ2-6; D possibly matches TRBD1 or TRBD2 (5 bases each). Germline CDR1 and CDR2: MNHEY and SVGAGI. This CDR3 comprises 16 residues. V lost 2 bases and J lost 0, with 8 bases in between. CDR3 residues: CASSYGGASGANVLTF. CDR3 in DNA: TGTGCCAGCAGTTACGGGGGTGCCTCTGGGGCCAACGTCCTGACTTTC.

In this sample, this clone turned up a few times. V usage is TRBV4-1 and J usage is TRBJ1-2; D is undetermined. Germline V lookup: CDR1 MGHRA, CDR2 YSYEKL. The CDR3 covers 16 residues. V was pared by 4 bases and J by 4 bases, with 19 bases between. CDR3 bases: TGCGCCAGCAGCCGCCCTCGTCGTGGGGAGGGCTATGGCTACACCTTC. This translates into CASSRPRRGEGYGYTF.

The chain combines TRBV19 with TRBJ2-1; either TRBD1 or TRBD2 may supply D (7 bases each). Per germline, CDR1 LNHDA and CDR2 SQIVND (reference sequence). Trimming stripped 6 bases from V and 6 bases from J, with 12 bases between. The CDR3 is 13 amino acids. The CDR3 DNA is TGTGCCAGTAGGGCAGGGGGGGGCAATGAGCAGTTCTTC. Amino acid sequence: CASRAGGGNEQFF.

The chain joins TRBV5-1 to TRBJ2-1, with 9 bases identical to TRBD2. CDR1 is SGHRS and CDR2 is YFSETQ in the germline V gene. This CDR3 has 15 residues. The J segment lost 8 bases and the V segment lost 0 bases, leaving 6 bases of the junction unmatched. In nucleotides, the CDR3 is TGCGCCAGCAGCTTGGTCTTGGGACTAGCTGATGAGCAGTTCTTC. Its protein product is CASSLVLGLADEQFF.

The chain is built from TRBV15 and TRBJ1-2; 8 bases map to TRBD1. V was pared by 1 base and J by 4 bases, with 2 bases of the junction left unmatched. This CDR3 has 14 residues. CDR1 and CDR2 from the germline V gene are LNHNV and YYDKDF (reference sequence). CDR3 sequence (DNA): TGTGCCACCAGCAGAGTTACAGGGGGCTATGGCTACACCTTC. The encoded protein is CATSRVTGGYGYTF.

As regards this clone: This CDR3 is also generated by other DNA sequences in the sample. This sequence joins TRBV5-1 and TRBJ2-3; D is possibly TRBD1 (6 bases). This CDR3 contains 14 residues. Trimming took 0 bases from V and 2 from J, leaving 7 bases between them. CDR1 SGHRS and CDR2 YFSETQ come from the germline V gene. CDR3 in amino acids: CASSLGGPTDTQYF. The CDR3 DNA reads TGCGCCAGCAGCTTGGGGGGGCCCACAGATACGCAGTATTTT.

The chain carries TRBV10-3 and TRBJ1-1; 7 bases line up with TRBD1. Germline trimming cut 6 bases from V and 1 base from J; bases unmatched to any gene: 5. Germline V gives CDR1 ENHRY, CDR2 SYGVKD. This CDR3 is 14 amino acids long. The CDR3 is CAISPGQRNTEAFF. Written as DNA, the CDR3 is TGTGCCATCAGCCCGGGACAGAGGAACACTGAAGCTTTCTTT.

This sequence joins TRBV10-3 and TRBJ1-1; the match to TRBD1 covers 9 bases. Germline assignment: CDR1 ENHRY and CDR2 SYGVKD. The CDR3 loop spans 13 amino acids. Losses at the gene ends were 11 bases for V and 2 bases for J; bases not matched to a gene: 6. The chain's CDR3 is CASWTGENTEAFF. CDR3 bases: TGTGCCTCCTGGACAGGGGAAAACACTGAAGCTTTCTTT.

The chain combines TRBV7-6 with TRBJ2-5, with 11 bases matching TRBD2. Looked up from germline, CDR1 is SGHVS and CDR2 is FNYEAQ. The CDR3 consists of 17 residues. V shed 2 bases, J shed 5 bases, and the junction held 10 bases outside the gene matches. The CDR3 DNA sequence: TGTGCCAGCAGCTTAAAATCTAGCGGGAGGCCGGGGGAGACCCAGTACTTC. Amino acid sequence: CASSLKSSGRPGETQYF.

The rearrangement links TRBV10-3 to TRBJ2-1; a possible D gene is TRBD2 (6 bases). V was shortened by 0 bases and J by 7 bases, with 10 bases between the two germline ends. Germline assignment: CDR1 ENHRY and CDR2 SYGVKD. The CDR3 runs to 14 residues. CDR3 amino acids: CAISESSGRNEQFF. For the CDR3, the DNA is TGTGCCATCAGTGAGTCATCCGGGAGAAATGAGCAGTTCTTC.